This TCR beta chain emerged from a study of T cell responses to AZD1222 COVID-19 vaccine. Assay used: immunoSEQ multiplex PCR; TCRdb lists only in-frame clones, some missing. The repertoire holds 95,000 to 150,000 clones, with about 89% as singletons. This clone has only one observation. The antigen remains unidentified. General study findings and limits: The donor cohort was predominantly white British with a female majority, and clonal diversity may have been underestimated. The study found Spike-specific TCR breadth and depth rose after two AZD1222 doses. None of the repertoires were sampled until the peak T cell response had passed. CD4 TCRs associated with vaccination spanned spike, dominating at 160-218 and 743-854.

V lost 3 bases, J lost 4 bases, and 5 bases lay in between. This CDR3 contains 12 residues. Germline CDR1 SGHNT, CDR2 YYREEE (reference sequence). The chain links TRBV5-4 to TRBJ1-5; D is unresolved. The sample in question was peripheral blood, obtained on day 0 of MenACWY control vaccination. The receptor comes from an adult in good health. The CDR3 spells CASSYNNQPQHF. In nucleotides, the CDR3 is TGTGCCAGCAGCTATAATAATCAGCCCCAGCATTTT.